The rows below give T cell receptor beta chains drawn from one sample of a study of blood T cell repertoires in COVID-19. This table comes from immunoSEQ multiplex PCR, and its TCRdb copy is limited to in-frame clones, with some not included. This sample has about 140,000 clones, with almost 80% found just once. The sequenced sample consisted of PBMCs or T cells enriched from blood (not recorded which). The receptors come from a woman in her fifties or sixties who had recovered from COVID-19. Each CDR3 is given with its conserved first and last residue. Fields, in order: CDR3 length, clone size, D gene, J gene, V gene, CDR3 DNA, CDR3 protein. A D gene is named only where the DNA matches it firmly. Clone size is stated in some rows and not others, as once, few, many or a class when expanded.

len: 15; abundance: .; d_gene: .; j_gene: TRBJ2-1; v_gene: TRBV5-1; CDR3nt: TGCGCCAGCAGCTTGGCGCCCAGGGGCGACAATGAGCAGTTCTTC; CDR3aa: CASSLAPRGDNEQFF
len: 14; abundance: .; d_gene: .; j_gene: TRBJ1-6; v_gene: TRBV7-8; CDR3nt: TGTGCCAGCACCCTAAGCTCCTATAATTCACCCCTCCACTTT; CDR3aa: CASTLSSYNSPLHF
len: 20; abundance: .; d_gene: TRBD2; j_gene: TRBJ2-3; v_gene: TRBV18; CDR3nt: TGTGCCAGCTCACCACCTCAGACTAGCGGGAGCTATTGGGGCACAGATACGCAGTATTTT; CDR3aa: CASSPPQTSGSYWGTDTQYF
len: 15; abundance: .; d_gene: TRBD1; j_gene: TRBJ2-5; v_gene: TRBV19; CDR3nt: TGTGCCAGTAGTATACGGACAGGGGCGGGAGAGACCCAGTACTTC; CDR3aa: CASSIRTGAGETQYF
len: 16; abundance: few; d_gene: TRBD1; j_gene: TRBJ1-2; v_gene: TRBV7-8; CDR3nt: TGTGCCAGCAGCTTAGTATCCCCCGCAGGGGGAGATGGCTACACCTTC; CDR3aa: CASSLVSPAGGDGYTF
len: 14; abundance: .; d_gene: .; j_gene: TRBJ2-5; v_gene: TRBV6-1; CDR3nt: TGTGCCAGCAGTGAACGGGCAGGGCCAGAGACCCAGTACTTC; CDR3aa: CASSERAGPETQYF
len: 16; abundance: .; d_gene: TRBD1; j_gene: TRBJ1-5; v_gene: TRBV6-2/TRBV6-3; CDR3nt: TGTGCCAGCACCCCAGTGGTACAGGGGAGCAATCAGCCCCAGCATTTT; CDR3aa: CASTPVVQGSNQPQHF
len: 13; abundance: many; d_gene: .; j_gene: TRBJ2-1; v_gene: TRBV11-2; CDR3nt: TGTGCCAGCAGCCCGGGACTTTACAATGAGCAGTTCTTC; CDR3aa: CASSPGLYNEQFF
len: 12; abundance: .; d_gene: .; j_gene: TRBJ1-2; v_gene: TRBV6-5; CDR3nt: TGTGCCCTAAGTGAGGGTGAGAATGGCTACACCTTC; CDR3aa: CALSEGENGYTF
len: 14; abundance: few; d_gene: TRBD1; j_gene: TRBJ2-3; v_gene: TRBV2; CDR3nt: TGTGCCAGCAGGACAGGGGGGTACACAGATACGCAGTATTTT; CDR3aa: CASRTGGYTDTQYF
len: 15; abundance: many; d_gene: .; j_gene: TRBJ1-4; v_gene: TRBV9; CDR3nt: TGTGCCAGCAGCCCTCCCGCCGGTGATAATGAAAAACTGTTTTTT; CDR3aa: CASSPPAGDNEKLFF
len: 15; abundance: .; d_gene: TRBD2; j_gene: TRBJ2-1; v_gene: TRBV7-9; CDR3nt: TGTGCCAGCAGCGCACTAGCGATATCCTACAATGAGCAGTTCTTC; CDR3aa: CASSALAISYNEQFF
len: 16; abundance: .; d_gene: TRBD1; j_gene: TRBJ1-6; v_gene: TRBV19; CDR3nt: TGTGCCAGTAGCCTGACAGGGAACGTCGATAATTCACCCCTCCACTTT; CDR3aa: CASSLTGNVDNSPLHF
len: 15; abundance: .; d_gene: .; j_gene: TRBJ1-5; v_gene: TRBV7-9; CDR3nt: TGTGCCAGCAGCCAGGGACACCATAGCAATCAGCCCCAGCATTTT; CDR3aa: CASSQGHHSNQPQHF
len: 15; abundance: once; d_gene: .; j_gene: TRBJ1-6; v_gene: TRBV7-9; CDR3nt: TGTGCCAGCAGCTTAAACGGAGGGGAGACTTCACCCCTCCACTTT; CDR3aa: CASSLNGGETSPLHF
len: 18; abundance: .; d_gene: TRBD2; j_gene: TRBJ2-1; v_gene: TRBV24-1; CDR3nt: TGTGCCACCAGTGATTTTGTAGGGATAGCGGGATCGTACAATGAGCAGTTCTTC; CDR3aa: CATSDFVGIAGSYNEQFF
len: 18; abundance: .; d_gene: TRBD1; j_gene: TRBJ1-6; v_gene: TRBV5-1; CDR3nt: TGCGCCAGCAGCTTGTCGAGTACAGGGGTGTCCTATAATTCACCCCTCCACTTT; CDR3aa: CASSLSSTGVSYNSPLHF
len: 16; abundance: .; d_gene: .; j_gene: TRBJ2-1; v_gene: TRBV4-2; CDR3nt: TGTGCCAGCAGCCAGCTGGGGACAAAGGAATTCAATGAGCAGTTCTTC; CDR3aa: CASSQLGTKEFNEQFF
len: 13; abundance: .; d_gene: .; j_gene: TRBJ2-2; v_gene: TRBV5-1; CDR3nt: TGCGCCAGCAGCTCCCTAAACACCGGGGAGCTGTTTTTT; CDR3aa: CASSSLNTGELFF
len: 17; abundance: .; d_gene: TRBD1; j_gene: TRBJ1-1; v_gene: TRBV19; CDR3nt: TGTGCCACTCAAAACCGGGACAGGGGGCGAGGGAACACTGAAGCTTTCTTT; CDR3aa: CATQNRDRGRGNTEAFF
len: 13; abundance: .; d_gene: .; j_gene: TRBJ2-3; v_gene: TRBV5-1; CDR3nt: TGCGCCAGCAGCTTGGACGGGTCGGATACGCAGTATTTT; CDR3aa: CASSLDGSDTQYF
len: 14; abundance: many; d_gene: .; j_gene: TRBJ1-1; v_gene: TRBV23-1; CDR3nt: TGCGCCAGCAGCCCTCTGGGCCTGAACACTGAAGCTTTCTTT; CDR3aa: CASSPLGLNTEAFF
len: 14; abundance: .; d_gene: TRBD1; j_gene: TRBJ2-3; v_gene: TRBV11-2; CDR3nt: TGTGCCAGCAAACGGGACAGGGTGACAGATACGCAGTATTTT; CDR3aa: CASKRDRVTDTQYF
len: 15; abundance: .; d_gene: .; j_gene: TRBJ2-5; v_gene: TRBV2; CDR3nt: TGTGCCAGCACCGCGGTACAGGGACATCAAGAGACCCAGTACTTC; CDR3aa: CASTAVQGHQETQYF
len: 12; abundance: .; d_gene: .; j_gene: TRBJ1-2; v_gene: TRBV12-5; CDR3nt: TGTGCTAGTTCACCAGGTAATCCGGGCTACACCTTC; CDR3aa: CASSPGNPGYTF
len: 15; abundance: few; d_gene: .; j_gene: TRBJ2-2; v_gene: TRBV11-3; CDR3nt: TGTGCCAGCAGCCGAACAGGTTTCAATGTCGGGGAGCTGTTTTTT; CDR3aa: CASSRTGFNVGELFF
len: 15; abundance: .; d_gene: TRBD2; j_gene: TRBJ2-3; v_gene: TRBV29-1; CDR3nt: TGCAGCGTTGTCCAGCGGGAGGGGAAGACAGATACGCAGTATTTT; CDR3aa: CSVVQREGKTDTQYF
len: 15; abundance: .; d_gene: .; j_gene: TRBJ1-3; v_gene: TRBV11-2; CDR3nt: TGTGCCAGCAGCTTAGCCGGGTTGAGTGGAAACACCATATATTTT; CDR3aa: CASSLAGLSGNTIYF
len: 12; abundance: .; d_gene: TRBD1; j_gene: TRBJ1-1; v_gene: TRBV19; CDR3nt: TGTGCCAGTAGTGACAGGGGCACTGAAGCTTTCTTT; CDR3aa: CASSDRGTEAFF
len: 12; abundance: .; d_gene: TRBD2; j_gene: TRBJ2-3; v_gene: TRBV9; CDR3nt: TGTGCCAGCAGCGTAGGTAGCGGGGCGCAGTATTTT; CDR3aa: CASSVGSGAQYF
len: 12; abundance: few; d_gene: TRBD1; j_gene: TRBJ1-2; v_gene: TRBV5-4; CDR3nt: TGTGCCAGCAGCGGGACAGTCTATGGCTACACCTTC; CDR3aa: CASSGTVYGYTF
len: 14; abundance: .; d_gene: .; j_gene: TRBJ1-2; v_gene: TRBV2; CDR3nt: TGTGCCAGCAGTGAGGGCGGGGGCTGGTATGGCTACACCTTC; CDR3aa: CASSEGGGWYGYTF
len: 19; abundance: .; d_gene: TRBD2; j_gene: TRBJ2-3; v_gene: TRBV9; CDR3nt: TGTGCCAGCAGCCCTGGACTAGCGGGGGGTCCTAGGAGCACAGATACGCAGTATTTT; CDR3aa: CASSPGLAGGPRSTDTQYF
len: 14; abundance: .; d_gene: .; j_gene: TRBJ2-3; v_gene: TRBV5-1; CDR3nt: TGCGCCAGCAGCTCCCAGCTAGGGGCAGATACGCAGTATTTT; CDR3aa: CASSSQLGADTQYF
len: 15; abundance: .; d_gene: .; j_gene: TRBJ2-3; v_gene: TRBV27; CDR3nt: TGTGCCAGCAGCCTTAGCGGAGCTAGCACAGATACGCAGTATTTT; CDR3aa: CASSLSGASTDTQYF
len: 13; abundance: .; d_gene: .; j_gene: TRBJ1-1; v_gene: TRBV7-2; CDR3nt: TGTGCCAGCAGCCGTTCTCCCCGGGGTGAAGCTTTCTTT; CDR3aa: CASSRSPRGEAFF
len: 16; abundance: .; d_gene: TRBD1; j_gene: TRBJ1-1; v_gene: TRBV28; CDR3nt: TGTGCCAGCAACATTCCCCCTCCGCGACAGGGAACTGAAGCTTTCTTT; CDR3aa: CASNIPPPRQGTEAFF
len: 17; abundance: .; d_gene: TRBD2; j_gene: TRBJ2-5; v_gene: TRBV3-1/TRBV3-2; CDR3nt: TGTGCCAGCAGCCACTGGTGGACTAGCACCAATGGGGAGACCCAGTACTTC; CDR3aa: CASSHWWTSTNGETQYF
len: 15; abundance: .; d_gene: .; j_gene: TRBJ1-3; v_gene: TRBV7-9; CDR3nt: TGTGCCAGCAGCTTACAGGGGAACTCTGGAAACACCATATATTTT; CDR3aa: CASSLQGNSGNTIYF
len: 16; abundance: .; d_gene: .; j_gene: TRBJ1-2; v_gene: TRBV10-3; CDR3nt: TGTGCCATCGCTGACGGACCCAGGGTCAAATCTAGAGGCTACACCTTC; CDR3aa: CAIADGPRVKSRGYTF
len: 14; abundance: once; d_gene: .; j_gene: TRBJ1-1; v_gene: TRBV3-1/TRBV3-2; CDR3nt: TGTGCCAGCAGCCAAGTACCAGGGGACACTGAAGCTTTCTTT; CDR3aa: CASSQVPGDTEAFF
len: 16; abundance: .; d_gene: .; j_gene: TRBJ2-6; v_gene: TRBV2; CDR3nt: .; CDR3aa: CAIWTRPSSGANVLTF
len: 17; abundance: .; d_gene: TRBD1; j_gene: TRBJ1-3; v_gene: TRBV5-1; CDR3nt: TGCGCCAGCAGCTTAGCAGGACAGGCCAGCTCTGGAAACACCATATATTTT; CDR3aa: CASSLAGQASSGNTIYF